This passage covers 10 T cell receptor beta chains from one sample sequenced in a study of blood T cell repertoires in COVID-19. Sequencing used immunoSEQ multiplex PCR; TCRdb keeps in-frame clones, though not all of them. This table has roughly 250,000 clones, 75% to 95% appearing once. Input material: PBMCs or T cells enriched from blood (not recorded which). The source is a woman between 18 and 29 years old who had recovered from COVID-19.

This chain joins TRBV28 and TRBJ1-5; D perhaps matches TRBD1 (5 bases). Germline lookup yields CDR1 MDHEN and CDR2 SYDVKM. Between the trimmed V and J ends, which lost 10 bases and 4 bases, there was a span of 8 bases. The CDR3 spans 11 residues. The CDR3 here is CAIGGNQPQHF. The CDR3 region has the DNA TGTGCCATCGGGGGGAATCAGCCCCAGCATTTT. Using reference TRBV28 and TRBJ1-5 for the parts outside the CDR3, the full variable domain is DVKVTQSSRYLVKRTGEKVFLECVQDMDHENMFWYRQDPGLGLRLIYFSYDVKMKEKGDIPEGYSVSREKKERFSLILESASTNQTSMYLCAIGGNQPQHFGDGTRLSIL.

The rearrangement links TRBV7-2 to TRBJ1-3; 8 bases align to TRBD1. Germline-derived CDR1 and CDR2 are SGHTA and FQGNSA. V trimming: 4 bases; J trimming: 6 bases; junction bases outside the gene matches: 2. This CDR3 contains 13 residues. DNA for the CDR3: TGTGCCAGCAGCTCGGGACAGGAAAACACCATATATTTT. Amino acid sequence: CASSSGQENTIYF.

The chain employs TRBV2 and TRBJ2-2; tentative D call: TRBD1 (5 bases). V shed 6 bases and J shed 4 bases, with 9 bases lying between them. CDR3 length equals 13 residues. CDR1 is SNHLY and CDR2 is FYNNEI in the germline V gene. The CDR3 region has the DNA TGTGCCAGCAGGACTGACAGCACCGGGGAGCTGTTTTTT. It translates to CASRTDSTGELFF.

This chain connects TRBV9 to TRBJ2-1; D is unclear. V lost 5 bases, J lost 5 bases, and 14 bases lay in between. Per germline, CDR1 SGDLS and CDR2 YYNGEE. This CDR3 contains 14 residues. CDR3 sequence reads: CASSGPDMDNEQFF. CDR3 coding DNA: TGTGCCAGCAGTGGCCCAGACATGGACAATGAGCAGTTCTTC.

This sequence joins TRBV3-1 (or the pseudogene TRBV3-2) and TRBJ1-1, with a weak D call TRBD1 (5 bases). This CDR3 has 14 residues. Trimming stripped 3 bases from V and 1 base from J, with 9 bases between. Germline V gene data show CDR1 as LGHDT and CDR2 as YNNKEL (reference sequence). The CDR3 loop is CASSHGDRNTEAFF. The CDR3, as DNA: TGTGCCAGCAGCCACGGTGACAGGAACACTGAAGCTTTCTTT.

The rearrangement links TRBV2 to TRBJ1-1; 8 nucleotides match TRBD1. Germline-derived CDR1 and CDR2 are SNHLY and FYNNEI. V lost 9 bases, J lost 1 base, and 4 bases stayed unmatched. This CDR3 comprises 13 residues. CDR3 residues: CARDRAENTEAFF. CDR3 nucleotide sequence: TGTGCCAGGGACAGGGCAGAGAACACTGAAGCTTTCTTT.

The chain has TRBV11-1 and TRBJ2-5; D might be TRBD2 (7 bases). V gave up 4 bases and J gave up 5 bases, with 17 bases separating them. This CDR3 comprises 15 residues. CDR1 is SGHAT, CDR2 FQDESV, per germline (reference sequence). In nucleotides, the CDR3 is TGTGCCAGCAGCTCCGAAGGGGGGGCCTGGGAGACCCAGTACTTC. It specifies CASSSEGGAWETQYF.

The CDR3 DNA is TGTGCCAGCAGCTTGGACGACAGTTACGAGCAGTACTTC. It encodes CASSLDDSYEQYF. V and J are TRBV5-4 and TRBJ2-7; weak D call: TRBD1 (5 bases). The CDR3 consists of 13 residues. Trimming removed 0 bases from V and 4 bases from J, with 8 bases in between. CDR1 is SGHNT and CDR2 is YYREEE in the germline V gene (reference sequence).

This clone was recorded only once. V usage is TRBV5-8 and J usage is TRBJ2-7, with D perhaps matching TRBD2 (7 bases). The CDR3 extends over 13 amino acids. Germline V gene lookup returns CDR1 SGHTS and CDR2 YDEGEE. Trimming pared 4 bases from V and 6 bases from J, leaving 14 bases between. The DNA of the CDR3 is TGTGCCAGCAGCCCCCAGGGGACTACCGAGCAGTACTTC. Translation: CASSPQGTTEQYF.

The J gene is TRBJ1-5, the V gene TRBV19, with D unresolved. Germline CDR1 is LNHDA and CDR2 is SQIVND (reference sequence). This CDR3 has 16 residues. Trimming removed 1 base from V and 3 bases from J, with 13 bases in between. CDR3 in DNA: TGTGCCAGTAGTATAGGGGGAGGCAGAAACAATCAGCCCCAGCATTTT. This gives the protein CASSIGGGRNNQPQHF.